The 9 T cell receptor beta chains below all came from one sample that was sequenced in a study of T cells in Graves' hyperthyroidism and ophthalmopathy. Researchers amplified the TCR beta CDR3 regions from RNA transcripts. During a first-round RT-PCR of the TCR CDR3, the HTBI primer set was used. TCRdb recomputed calls from the multiplex PCR reads with MiXCR, one row per CDR3 protein. The data contain roughly 110,000 distinct CDR3 sequences, about 17% of them singletons. Input material: blood. These TCRs come from a woman aged 50 to 65 with Graves' hyperthyroidism.

This sequence joins TRBV29-1 and TRBJ2-1; D is possibly TRBD1 or TRBD2 (6 bases each). V gave up 6 bases and J gave up 3 bases, with 18 bases separating them. The CDR3 contains 15 residues. CDR1 SQVTM and CDR2 ANQGSEA come from the germline V gene. The CDR3 DNA sequence: TGCAGCGTCGAATCGGGGGCGGGACTCTACAATGAGCAGTTCTTC. Translated: CSVESGAGLYNEQFF.

CDR3 bases: TGCGCCAGCAATACAGGTGACGAACGGAACTATGGCTACACCTTC. This gives the protein CASNTGDERNYGYTF. The chain uses TRBV5-1 and TRBJ1-2; D is perhaps TRBD1 (5 bases). V was trimmed by 6 bases and J by 2 bases, leaving 17 bases between them. From germline, CDR1 is SGHRS and CDR2 YFSETQ. This CDR3 spans 15 amino acids.

This chain joins TRBV11-1 and TRBJ2-5; 7 bases are a match to TRBD2. With V trimmed by 5 bases and J by 4 bases, 13 bases remained unmatched. This CDR3 has 16 amino acids. Germline V lookup: CDR1 SGHAT, CDR2 FQDESV (reference sequence). The CDR3 region has the DNA TGTGCCAGCAGCCAGCGCGGGAGTTCCAATAGAGAGACCCAGTACTTC. As protein: CASSQRGSSNRETQYF. Based on the CDR3 plus reference TRBV11-1 and TRBJ2-5, the full variable domain is EAEVAQSPRYKITEKSQAVAFWCDPISGHATLYWYRQILGQGPELLVQFQDESVVDDSQLPKDRFSAERLKGVDSTLKIQPAELGDSAMYLCASSQRGSSNRETQYFGPGTRLLVL.

The chain combines TRBV13 with TRBJ1-1; 7 bases are a match to TRBD1. There are 16 residues in the CDR3. The germline V gene has CDR1 PRHDT and CDR2 FYEKMQ (reference sequence). V was pared by 6 bases and J by 0 bases, with 10 bases of the junction left unmatched. The CDR3: CASSRWTGPLNTEAFF. CDR3 DNA sequence: TGTGCCAGCAGTCGGTGGACAGGCCCTTTGAACACTGAAGCTTTCTTT.

This clonotype was counted many times. The CDR3 DNA follows: TGCAGTGCTAGAGAGGGACAGGGGTTCACAGATACGCAGTATTTT. Its translation is CSAREGQGFTDTQYF. This chain joins TRBV20-1 and TRBJ2-3; TRBD1 aligns across 10 bases. CDR3 length: 15 amino acids. Germline lookup yields CDR1 DFQATT and CDR2 SNEGSKA (reference sequence). The ends lost 0 bases at V and 2 bases at J; junction bases unmatched: 2.

There are many counts of this clonotype. The CDR3 sequence: CSARALFSGSSDTQYF. The CDR3, as DNA: TGCAGTGCTAGAGCTCTCTTTAGCGGGAGCTCAGATACGCAGTATTTT. The rearrangement joins TRBV20-1 to TRBJ2-3; 9 nucleotides align to TRBD2. CDR3 length: 16 amino acids. Germline assignment: CDR1 DFQATT and CDR2 SNEGSKA (reference sequence). Unmatched junction bases numbered 9, after V lost 1 base and J lost 4 bases.

CDR3 in DNA: TGTGCCAGCAGCCCCCAATTGACTGGAAACACCATATATTTT. It encodes CASSPQLTGNTIYF. The genes are TRBV7-9 and TRBJ1-3; D call uncertain. This CDR3 comprises 14 residues. Between the trimmed V and J ends, which lost 5 bases and 2 bases, there was a span of 10 bases. CDR1 SEHNR and CDR2 FQNEAQ come from the germline V gene (reference sequence).

This clonotype was recorded many times. The chain employs TRBV18 and TRBJ1-5, with D possibly being TRBD1 (5 bases). Germline V lookup: CDR1 KGHSH, CDR2 LQKENI. Trimming left V 2 bases short and J 7 bases short, with 18 bases between. The CDR3 extends over 16 amino acids. For the CDR3, the DNA is TGTGCCAGCTCACCAGGGAGATTAGGGACGGGCCAGCCCCAGCATTTT. This sequence encodes CASSPGRLGTGQPQHF.

This clonotype has ten or more counts. V usage is TRBV24-1 and J usage is TRBJ2-3, with unresolved D. The ends were cut back, 0 bases at V and 9 bases at J, with 9 bases in the middle. CDR1 is KGHDR and CDR2 is SFDVKD in the germline V gene. This CDR3 comprises 13 residues. The CDR3 spells CATSDLRSGTQYF. The CDR3 bases are TGTGCCACCAGTGATTTGCGGTCTGGGACGCAGTATTTT.